The clone carrying this T cell receptor (beta chain) was counted only a few times. Its antigen remains unidentified. These data belong to a study of spatial heterogeneity in lung cancer. At the level of the study: Sequenced were any available follow-up PBMC samples, which had been obtained a median of around two years after resection. Detection of beta-chain sequences consistently exceeded that of alpha-chain sequences. Overall study results and limits: Resection saw ubiquitous expanded tumor TCRs appear in blood more than follow-up did.

Time point denoted: blood at routine non-recurrence follow-up after resection. Unsorted whole RNA from tumor, nontumor lung or frozen PBMC underwent sequencing. The germline V and J ends were trimmed by 8 bases and 0 bases, with 14 bases remaining between them. This CDR3 region has 14 residues. CDR1 and CDR2 from the germline V gene are LGHDT and YNNKEL (reference sequence). Each molecule of TCR cDNA was tagged with one unique molecular identifier. TCRdb re-derived calls from the 5' RACE reads in MiXCR, one entry per CDR3 protein. The table lists about 120,000 distinct CDR3 sequences, 12% of them singletons.

The V and J genes are TRBV3-1 and TRBJ2-7; maybe TRBD1 (5 bases). Specimen: PBMCs, collected at follow-up. The receptor comes from a male donor with early-stage non-small cell lung cancer. CDR3 in DNA: TGTGCCAGCGCCCCAGGGTGGAGCTCCTACGAGCAGTACTTC. Encoded protein: CASAPGWSSYEQYF.